This entry describes one T cell receptor beta chain. Antigen: not known. Measured with immunoSEQ multiplex PCR; TCRdb has only the in-frame clones, and not every one. The sample holds some 130,000 clones, roughly 89% seen once. The length of the CDR3 is 15 residues. Germline CDR1 MNHEY, CDR2 SVGEGT. With 2 bases removed from V and 6 bases from J, the gap between germline ends came to 16 bases. The sample is drawn from a study of T cell responses to AZD1222 COVID-19 vaccine. General study points: Among spike-specific TCRs, nearly half reportedly target unmutated variant regions. Repertoires were sampled only after the peak T cell response.

The input for sequencing was peripheral blood, taken on day 0 of AZD1222 vaccination. The receptor was isolated from an adult in good health. The chain links TRBV6-2 or TRBV6-3 to TRBJ1-1, with D possibly being TRBD1 (6 bases). The CDR3 spells CASSYRVGAKAEAFF. CDR3 nucleotide sequence: TGTGCCAGCAGTTACCGGGTGGGGGCAAAGGCTGAAGCTTTCTTT.